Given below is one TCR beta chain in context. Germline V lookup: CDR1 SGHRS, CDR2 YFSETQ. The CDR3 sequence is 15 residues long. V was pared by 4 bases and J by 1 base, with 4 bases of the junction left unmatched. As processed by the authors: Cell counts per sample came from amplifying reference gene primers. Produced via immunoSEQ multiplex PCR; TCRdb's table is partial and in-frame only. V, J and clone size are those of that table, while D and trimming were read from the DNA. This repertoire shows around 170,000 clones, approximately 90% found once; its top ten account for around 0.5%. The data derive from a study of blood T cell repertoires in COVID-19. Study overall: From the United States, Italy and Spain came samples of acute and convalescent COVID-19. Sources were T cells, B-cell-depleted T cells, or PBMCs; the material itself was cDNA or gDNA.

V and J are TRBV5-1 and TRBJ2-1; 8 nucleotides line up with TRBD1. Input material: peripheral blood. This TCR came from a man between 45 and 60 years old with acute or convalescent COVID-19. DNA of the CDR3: TGCGCCAGCAGCCCCAACAGGGGGTCCTACAATGAGCAGTTCTTC. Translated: CASSPNRGSYNEQFF.